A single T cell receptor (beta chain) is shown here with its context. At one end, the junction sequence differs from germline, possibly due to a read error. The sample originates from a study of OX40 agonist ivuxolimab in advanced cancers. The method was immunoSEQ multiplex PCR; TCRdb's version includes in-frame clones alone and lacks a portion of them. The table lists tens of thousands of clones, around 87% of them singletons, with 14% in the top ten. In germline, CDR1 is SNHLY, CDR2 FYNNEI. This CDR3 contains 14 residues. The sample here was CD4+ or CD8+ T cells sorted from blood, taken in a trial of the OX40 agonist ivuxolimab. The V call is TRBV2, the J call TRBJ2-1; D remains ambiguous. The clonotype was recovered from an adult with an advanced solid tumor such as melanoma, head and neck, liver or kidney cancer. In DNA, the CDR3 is TGTGCCAGCTCGGTTTCTGGAGCGTACAAAGAGCAGTTCTTC. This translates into CASSVSGAYKEQFF.